Each of the 15 T cell receptor beta chains below was sequenced from the same sample in a study of blood T cell repertoires in COVID-19. Repertoires were generated with immunoSEQ multiplex PCR, while TCRdb's copy carries only in-frame clones and drops some. The data show a few hundred thousand clones, about nine tenths seen once. The sample comprised peripheral blood. These receptors came from a man younger than 40 who had recovered from COVID-19.

V and J are TRBV27 and TRBJ2-7, with D tentatively TRBD2 (5 bases). Per germline, CDR1 MNHEY and CDR2 SMNVEV (reference sequence). The CDR3 is made up of 15 amino acids. Trimming shortened V by 3 bases and J by 1 base, and 13 bases separated the two germline ends. The CDR3 DNA is TGTGCCAGCAGTTTCGAGGGCCCCCCTTCCTACGAGCAGTACTTC. It translates to CASSFEGPPSYEQYF.

The J gene is TRBJ1-1, the V gene TRBV6-5, with TRBD1 as a possible D gene (5 bases). The CDR3 loop spans 12 amino acids. Germline-derived CDR1 and CDR2 are MNHEY and SVGAGI. Trimming left V 2 bases short and J 10 bases short, with 11 bases between. CDR3 nucleotides: TGTGCCAGCAGTTACCGGGCAGGGCGAGCTTTCTTT. It specifies CASSYRAGRAFF.

This chain uses TRBV3-1 (or the pseudogene TRBV3-2) with TRBJ2-2; 7 bases fit TRBD2. Trimming removed 4 bases from V and 6 bases from J; junction bases left unmatched: 5. This CDR3 is 14 amino acids long. Germline values: CDR1 LGHDT, CDR2 YNNKEL (reference sequence). CDR3 DNA sequence: TGTGCCAGCAGCCTGGGGGGGAGTCCCGGGGAGCTGTTTTTT. It specifies CASSLGGSPGELFF.

CDR3 in DNA: TGTGCCAGCAGCTTATTGCCCTCGGCTAGCGGGGGGGCCACAGATACGCAGTATTTT. Its protein is CASSLLPSASGGATDTQYF. The chain couples TRBV7-2 to TRBJ2-3; 12 bases are a match to TRBD2. V was pared by 2 bases and J by 2 bases, with 11 bases of the junction left unmatched. The length of the CDR3 is 19 residues. The germline CDR1 and CDR2 sequences are SGHTA and FQGNSA.

The chain combines TRBV5-8 with TRBJ1-2; 8 nucleotides align to TRBD1. There are 14 residues in the CDR3. V was pared by 4 bases and J by 8 bases, with 10 bases of the junction left unmatched. Germline V gene lookup returns CDR1 SGHTS and CDR2 YDEGEE. CDR3 DNA sequence: TGTGCCAGCAGCGAGACCGGGACAGGAAGGGGCTACACCTTC. It yields the protein CASSETGTGRGYTF.

The CDR3 loop reads CASSLDLPPSGGALLEQETQYF. Here the CDR3 DNA reads TGCGCCAGCAGCTTGGACCTCCCCCCTAGCGGGGGGGCCTTGTTGGAGCAAGAGACCCAGTACTTC. V usage is TRBV5-1 and J usage is TRBJ2-5; TRBD2 matches 12 bases. V lost 0 bases, J lost 2 bases, and 20 bases stayed unmatched. Germline V lookup: CDR1 SGHRS, CDR2 YFSETQ. The CDR3 extends over 22 amino acids.

CDR3 region: CASSSAGLAEIANTGELFF. CDR3 nucleotides: TGTGCCAGCAGCTCCGCGGGACTAGCGGAAATCGCGAACACCGGGGAGCTGTTTTTT. The chain joins TRBV11-3 to TRBJ2-2, with 11 bases matching TRBD2. Trimming at V came to 4 bases and at J to 0 bases, leaving 10 bases not matched to a gene. The CDR3 length is 19 residues. CDR1 and CDR2 (germline): SGHNT, YENEEA.

The chain links TRBV7-2 to TRBJ1-3; 8 bases are a match to TRBD1. Trimming cost V 4 bases and J 4 bases; bases outside gene matches: 3. Germline CDR1 reads SGHTA; CDR2 reads FQGNSA. CDR3 length: 14 residues. DNA of the CDR3: TGTGCCAGCAGCTCAAGGGACAGGGGAAACACCATATATTTT. It translates to CASSSRDRGNTIYF.

The chain links TRBV10-2 to TRBJ1-5; D gene uncertain. Germline assignment: CDR1 WSHSY and CDR2 SAAADI. This CDR3 is built from 17 residues. The germline V and J ends were trimmed by 2 bases and 4 bases, with 18 bases remaining between them. The CDR3 sequence: CASSEVGSGYYNQPQHF. The CDR3 DNA reads as TGCGCCAGCAGTGAGGTTGGCAGCGGGTATTATAATCAGCCCCAGCATTTT.

The J gene is TRBJ1-2, the V gene TRBV6-1; possibly TRBD1 for D (6 bases). The germline V gene encodes CDR1 MNHNS and CDR2 SASEGT. The V gene lost 6 bases and the J gene lost 5 bases, with 25 bases spanning the gap. This CDR3 is built from 17 residues. For the CDR3, the DNA is TGTGCCAGCAGCGAACCGGGACAACCCCTCGACCAGTATGGCTACACCTTC. It codes for CASSEPGQPLDQYGYTF.

The chain has TRBV6-5 and TRBJ1-5; 8 bases agree with TRBD1. V lost 6 bases and J lost 6; bases outside the gene matches: 10. Germline CDR1 MNHEY, CDR2 SVGAGI. This CDR3 contains 15 residues. The CDR3 spells CASSYGQGGSQPQHF. Here the CDR3 DNA reads TGTGCCAGCAGCTACGGACAGGGAGGGAGTCAGCCCCAGCATTTT.

V and J are TRBV28 and TRBJ2-2; 10 bases agree with TRBD2. J was trimmed by 2 bases and V by 4 bases; bases with no gene match: 7. The germline V gene has CDR1 MDHEN and CDR2 SYDVKM. This CDR3 comprises 17 residues. The CDR3 loop is CASSSDGLAVNTGELFF. The CDR3 region has the DNA TGTGCCAGCAGTTCCGATGGACTAGCGGTTAACACCGGGGAGCTGTTTTTT.

Notes on this clone: The junction does not match germline at one end; this may be a read error. Within the sample, other DNA sequences also encode this same CDR3. V and J are TRBV3-1 (or the pseudogene TRBV3-2) and TRBJ1-2, with D perhaps TRBD1 (5 bases). Looked up from germline, CDR1 is LGHDT and CDR2 is YNNKEL (reference sequence). This CDR3 has 14 residues. The CDR3, as DNA: TGTGCCAGCAGCCAAGGGGGCGCGACCTATGGCTATACCTTC. Amino acids: CASSQGGATYGYTF.

The J gene is TRBJ1-2, the V gene TRBV19; 10 positions match TRBD1. Germline values: CDR1 LNHDA, CDR2 SQIVND (reference sequence). The V gene end was trimmed by 6 bases and the J gene end by 3 bases; junction bases not matched to a gene: 7. CDR3 length: 15 amino acids. CDR3 coding DNA: TGTGCCAGTAGCACCGACAGGGGGCATCACTATGGCTACACCTTC. Protein sequence: CASSTDRGHHYGYTF.

This chain connects TRBV6-4 to TRBJ1-6; TRBD1 might be the D (5 bases). The CDR3 length is 15 residues. V was trimmed by 6 bases and J by 7 bases, leaving 16 bases between them. CDR1 and CDR2 from the germline V gene are MRHNA and SNTAGT. The CDR3 nucleotides are TGTGCCAGCAGAATAGACAGAACGCAGAATTCACCCCTCCACTTT. Translated: CASRIDRTQNSPLHF.